A single sample is the source of the 2 T cell receptor beta chains below, sequenced in a study of blood T cell repertoires in COVID-19. Only in-frame clones appear in the TCRdb table, and some are missing; sequencing was by immunoSEQ multiplex PCR. The profile shows about 200,000 clones, 80% to 85% of them singletons. The sample was PBMCs or T cells enriched from blood (not recorded which). The receptors here all came from a woman younger than 45 who had been exposed to COVID-19.

This sequence joins TRBV6-5 and TRBJ2-7, with 8 positions matching TRBD1. The CDR3 is made up of 15 amino acids. Germline V lookup: CDR1 MNHEY, CDR2 SVGAGI. J was trimmed by 5 bases and V by 0 bases; bases with no gene match: 6. CDR3 sequence reads: CASSYSSDRGHEQYF. CDR3 nucleotide sequence: TGTGCCAGCAGTTACTCGAGTGACAGGGGCCACGAGCAGTACTTC.

J is TRBJ1-2 and V is TRBV2, with unresolved D. Germline CDR1 SNHLY, CDR2 FYNNEI. The V end was cut by 6 bases, the J end by 0 bases, with 11 bases between. The CDR3 is made up of 14 amino acids. Here the CDR3 DNA reads TGTGCCAGCAGCCGGGAACTAGCTAACTATGGCTACACCTTC. Translating gives CASSRELANYGYTF.